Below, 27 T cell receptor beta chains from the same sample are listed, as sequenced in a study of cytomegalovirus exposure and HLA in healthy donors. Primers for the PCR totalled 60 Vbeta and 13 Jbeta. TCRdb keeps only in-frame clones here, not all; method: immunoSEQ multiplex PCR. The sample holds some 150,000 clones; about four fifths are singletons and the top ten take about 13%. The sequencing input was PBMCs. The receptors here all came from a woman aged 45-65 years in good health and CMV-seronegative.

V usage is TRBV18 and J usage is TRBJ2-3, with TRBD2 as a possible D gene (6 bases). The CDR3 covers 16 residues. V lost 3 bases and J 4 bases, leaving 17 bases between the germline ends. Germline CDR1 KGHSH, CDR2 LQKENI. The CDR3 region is CASSPGNGGVADTQYF. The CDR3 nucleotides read TGTGCCAGCTCACCTGGCAACGGGGGTGTGGCAGATACGCAGTATTTT.

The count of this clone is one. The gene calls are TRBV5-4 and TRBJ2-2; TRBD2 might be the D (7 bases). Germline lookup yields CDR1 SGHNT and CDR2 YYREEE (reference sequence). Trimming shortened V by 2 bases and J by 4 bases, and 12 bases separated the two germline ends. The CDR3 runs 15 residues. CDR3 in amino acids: CASSLGGVSTGELFF. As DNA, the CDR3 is TGTGCCAGCAGCTTAGGGGGGGTCTCCACCGGGGAGCTGTTTTTT. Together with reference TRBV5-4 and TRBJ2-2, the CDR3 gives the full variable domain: ETGVTQSPTHLIKTRGQQVTLRCSSQSGHNTVSWYQQALGQGPQFIFQYYREEENGRGNFPPRFSGLQFPNYSSELNVNALELDDSALYLCASSLGGVSTGELFFGEGSRLTVL.

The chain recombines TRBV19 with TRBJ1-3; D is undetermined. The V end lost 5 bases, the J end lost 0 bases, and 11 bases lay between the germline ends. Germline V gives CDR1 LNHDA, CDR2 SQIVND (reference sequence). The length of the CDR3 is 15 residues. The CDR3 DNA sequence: TGTGCCAGTAGTCTCCGACAACTCTCTGGAAACACCATATATTTT. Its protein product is CASSLRQLSGNTIYF.

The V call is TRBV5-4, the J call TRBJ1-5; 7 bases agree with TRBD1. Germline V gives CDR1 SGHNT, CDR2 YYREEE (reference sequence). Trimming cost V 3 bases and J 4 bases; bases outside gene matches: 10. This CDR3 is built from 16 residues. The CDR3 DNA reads TGTGCCAGCAGCTCAGTCCCGGGACAGTCTAATCAGCCCCAGCATTTT. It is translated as CASSSVPGQSNQPQHF.

The CDR3 protein is CASSLLTAARPLHF. Written as DNA, the CDR3 is TGTGCCAGCAGCTTACTGACCGCTGCGAGGCCCCTCCACTTT. The V call is TRBV5-6, the J call TRBJ1-6; no definite D call. V lost 2 bases, J lost 13 bases, and 16 bases lay in between. The CDR3 length is 14 residues. The germline V gene encodes CDR1 SGHDT and CDR2 YYEEEE.

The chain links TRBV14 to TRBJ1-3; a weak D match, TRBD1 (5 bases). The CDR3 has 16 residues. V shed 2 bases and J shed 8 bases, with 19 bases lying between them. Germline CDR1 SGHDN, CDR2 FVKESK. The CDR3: CASSQRLPSAGDTIYF. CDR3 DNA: TGTGCCAGCAGCCAACGGTTGCCCAGCGCGGGGGACACCATATATTTT.

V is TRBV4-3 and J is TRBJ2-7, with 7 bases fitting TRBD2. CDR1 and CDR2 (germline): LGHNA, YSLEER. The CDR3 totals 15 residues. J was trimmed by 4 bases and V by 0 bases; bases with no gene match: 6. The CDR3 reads CASSQDKRGDYEQYF. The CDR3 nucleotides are TGCGCCAGCAGCCAAGATAAACGGGGGGATTACGAGCAGTACTTC.

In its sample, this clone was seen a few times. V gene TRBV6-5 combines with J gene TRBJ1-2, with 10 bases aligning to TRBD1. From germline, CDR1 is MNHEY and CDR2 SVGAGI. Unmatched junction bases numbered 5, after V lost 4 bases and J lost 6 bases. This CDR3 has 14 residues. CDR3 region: CASSSLGTGDGYTF. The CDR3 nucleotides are TGTGCCAGCAGTTCCCTCGGGACAGGGGATGGCTACACCTTC.

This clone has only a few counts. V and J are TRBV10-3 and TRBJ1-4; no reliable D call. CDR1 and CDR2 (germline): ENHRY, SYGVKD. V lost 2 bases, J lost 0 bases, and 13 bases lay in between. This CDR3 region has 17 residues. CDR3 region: CAISESPGGATNEKLFF. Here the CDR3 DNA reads TGTGCCATCAGTGAGAGCCCCGGAGGCGCAACTAATGAAAAACTGTTTTTT.

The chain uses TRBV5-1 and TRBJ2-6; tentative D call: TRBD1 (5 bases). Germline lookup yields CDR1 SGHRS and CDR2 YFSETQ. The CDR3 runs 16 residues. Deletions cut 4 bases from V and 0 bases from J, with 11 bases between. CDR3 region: CASSIRQNSGANVLTF. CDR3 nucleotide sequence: TGCGCCAGCAGCATCAGACAGAACTCTGGGGCCAACGTCCTGACTTTC.

The CDR3 here is CASGSEYSGANVLTF. CDR3 nucleotide sequence: TGTGCCAGCGGTAGCGAATACTCTGGGGCCAACGTCCTGACTTTC. The J gene is TRBJ2-6, the V gene TRBV2; tentative D call: TRBD2 (5 bases). The germline V and J ends were trimmed by 8 bases and 0 bases, with 11 bases remaining between them. The germline gives CDR1 SNHLY, CDR2 FYNNEI. The CDR3 length is 15 residues.

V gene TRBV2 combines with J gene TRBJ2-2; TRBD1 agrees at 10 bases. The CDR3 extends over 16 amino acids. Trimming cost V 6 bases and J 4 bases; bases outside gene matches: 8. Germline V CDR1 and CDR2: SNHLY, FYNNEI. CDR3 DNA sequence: TGTGCCAGCAGGACAGGGGGCGGGCAGAGCACCGGGGAGCTGTTTTTT. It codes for CASRTGGGQSTGELFF.

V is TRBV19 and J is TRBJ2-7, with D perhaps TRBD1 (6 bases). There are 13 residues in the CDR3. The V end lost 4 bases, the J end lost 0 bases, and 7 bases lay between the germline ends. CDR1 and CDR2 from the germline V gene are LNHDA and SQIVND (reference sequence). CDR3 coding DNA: TGTGCCAGTAGTAAACAGGGCTCCTACGAGCAGTACTTC. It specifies CASSKQGSYEQYF.

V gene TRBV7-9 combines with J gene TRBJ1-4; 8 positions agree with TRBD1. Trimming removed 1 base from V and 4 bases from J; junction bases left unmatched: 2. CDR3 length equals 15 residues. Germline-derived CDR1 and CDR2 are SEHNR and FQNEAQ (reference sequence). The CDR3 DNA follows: TGTGCCAGCAGCTTAGGCGGACAGGGTAATGAAAAACTGTTTTTT. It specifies CASSLGGQGNEKLFF.

Here the CDR3 reads CASSPFGGEQFF. CDR3 DNA sequence: TGTGCCAGCAGTCCCTTCGGAGGGGAGCAGTTCTTC. The V call is TRBV6-5, the J call TRBJ2-1; possibly TRBD2 for D (6 bases). V dropped 5 bases and J dropped 10 bases, with 12 bases sitting between them. CDR1 and CDR2 from the germline V gene are MNHEY and SVGAGI. The CDR3 is made up of 12 amino acids.

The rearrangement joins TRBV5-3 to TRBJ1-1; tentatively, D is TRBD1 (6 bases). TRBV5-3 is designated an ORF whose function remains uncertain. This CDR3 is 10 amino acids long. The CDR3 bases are TGTAGGGGGGGGCGGACTGAAGCTTTCTTT. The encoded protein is CRGGRTEAFF.

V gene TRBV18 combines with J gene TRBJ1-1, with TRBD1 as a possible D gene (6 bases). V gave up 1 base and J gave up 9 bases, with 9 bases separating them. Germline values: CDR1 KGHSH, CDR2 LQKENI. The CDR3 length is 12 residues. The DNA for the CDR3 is TGTGCCAGCTCACCACTACAGGGTCAAGCTTTCTTT. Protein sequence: CASSPLQGQAFF.

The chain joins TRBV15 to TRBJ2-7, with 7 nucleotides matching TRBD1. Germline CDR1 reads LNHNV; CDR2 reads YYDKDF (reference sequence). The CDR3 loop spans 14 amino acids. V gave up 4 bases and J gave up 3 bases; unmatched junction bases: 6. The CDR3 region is CATSKQQGNYEQYF. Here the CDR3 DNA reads TGTGCCACCAGCAAGCAACAGGGGAACTACGAGCAGTACTTC.

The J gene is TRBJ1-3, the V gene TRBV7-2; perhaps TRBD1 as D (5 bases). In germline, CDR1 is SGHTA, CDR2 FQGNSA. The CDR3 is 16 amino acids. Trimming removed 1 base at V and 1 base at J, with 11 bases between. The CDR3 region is CASSLGRVRSGNTIYF. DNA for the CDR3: TGTGCCAGCAGCTTAGGCAGGGTTAGGTCTGGAAACACCATATATTTT.

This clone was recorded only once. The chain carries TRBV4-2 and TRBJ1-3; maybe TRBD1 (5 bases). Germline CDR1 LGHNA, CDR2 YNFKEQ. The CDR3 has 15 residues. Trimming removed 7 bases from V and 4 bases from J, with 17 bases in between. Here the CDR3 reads CASIHLKNRGNTIYF. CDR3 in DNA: TGTGCCAGCATCCATTTAAAAAACAGGGGAAACACCATATATTTT.

CDR3 protein: CASSLRDNYNEQFF. The CDR3 DNA reads as TGTGCCAGCAGCCTCCGGGACAACTACAATGAGCAGTTCTTC. This chain uses TRBV6-1 with TRBJ2-1, with D possibly TRBD1 on 6 matching bases. The CDR3 has 14 amino acids. V lost 6 bases and J lost 3, with 12 bases in between. Germline V gene data show CDR1 as MNHNS and CDR2 as SASEGT.

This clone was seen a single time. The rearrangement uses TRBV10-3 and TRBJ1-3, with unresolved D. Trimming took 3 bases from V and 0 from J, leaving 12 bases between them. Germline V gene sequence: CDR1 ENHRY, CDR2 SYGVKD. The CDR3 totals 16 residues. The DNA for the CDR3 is TGTGCCATCAGTGATTACGTCCGGTTCTCTGGAAACACCATATATTTT. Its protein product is CAISDYVRFSGNTIYF.

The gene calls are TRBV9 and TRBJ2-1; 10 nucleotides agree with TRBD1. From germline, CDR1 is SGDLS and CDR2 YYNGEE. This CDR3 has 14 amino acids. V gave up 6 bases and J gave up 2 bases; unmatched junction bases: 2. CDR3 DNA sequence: TGTGCCAGCAAGGGGACAGGGGCCTACAATGAGCAGTTCTTC. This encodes CASKGTGAYNEQFF.

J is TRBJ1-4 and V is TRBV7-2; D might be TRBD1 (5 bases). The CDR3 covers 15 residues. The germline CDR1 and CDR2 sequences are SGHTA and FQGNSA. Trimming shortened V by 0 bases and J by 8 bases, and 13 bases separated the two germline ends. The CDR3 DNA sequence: TGTGCCAGCAGCTTAGCCGGGAGGGACGAGGAAAAACTGTTTTTT. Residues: CASSLAGRDEEKLFF.

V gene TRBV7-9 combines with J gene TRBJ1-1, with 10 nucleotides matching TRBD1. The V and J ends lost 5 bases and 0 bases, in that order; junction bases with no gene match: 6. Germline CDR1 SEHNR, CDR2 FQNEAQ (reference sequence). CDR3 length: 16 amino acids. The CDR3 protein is CASSPRTGGMNTEAFF. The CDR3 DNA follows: TGTGCCAGCAGCCCGAGGACAGGGGGGATGAACACTGAAGCTTTCTTT.

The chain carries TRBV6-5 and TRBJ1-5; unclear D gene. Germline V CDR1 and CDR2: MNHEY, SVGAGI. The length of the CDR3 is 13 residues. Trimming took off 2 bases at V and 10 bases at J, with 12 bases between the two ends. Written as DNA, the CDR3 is TGTGCCAGCAGTTACCAGGCAGGCCGACCCCAGCATTTT. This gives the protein CASSYQAGRPQHF.

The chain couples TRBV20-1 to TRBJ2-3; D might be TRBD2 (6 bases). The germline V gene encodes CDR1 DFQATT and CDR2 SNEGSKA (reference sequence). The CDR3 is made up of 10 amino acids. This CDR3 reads CGGSTDTQYF. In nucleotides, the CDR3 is TGCGGGGGGAGCACAGATACGCAGTATTTT.